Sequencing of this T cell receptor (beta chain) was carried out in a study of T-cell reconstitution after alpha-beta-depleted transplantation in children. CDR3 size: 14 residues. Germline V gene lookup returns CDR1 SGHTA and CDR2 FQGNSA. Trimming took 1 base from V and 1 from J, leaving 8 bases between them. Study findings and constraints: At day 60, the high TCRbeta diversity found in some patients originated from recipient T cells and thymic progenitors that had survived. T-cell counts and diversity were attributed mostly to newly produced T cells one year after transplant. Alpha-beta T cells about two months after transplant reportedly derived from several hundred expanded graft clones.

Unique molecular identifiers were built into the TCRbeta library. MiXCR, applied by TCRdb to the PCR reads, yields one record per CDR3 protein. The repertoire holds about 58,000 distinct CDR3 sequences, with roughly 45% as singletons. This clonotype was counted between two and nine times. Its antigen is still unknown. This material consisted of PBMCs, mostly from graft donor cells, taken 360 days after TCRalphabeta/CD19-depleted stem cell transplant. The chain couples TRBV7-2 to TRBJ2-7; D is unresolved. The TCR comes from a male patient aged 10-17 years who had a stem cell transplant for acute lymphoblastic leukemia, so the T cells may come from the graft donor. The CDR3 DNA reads TGTGCCAGCAGCTTAGTTCTTCTATCCTACGAGCAGTACTTC. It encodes CASSLVLLSYEQYF.